Listed here is a single T cell receptor (beta chain). Its cognate antigen has yet to be identified. No base quality values were provided; no much bigger clone lies one nucleotide off. The source of the sample is a study of cytomegalovirus exposure and HLA in healthy donors (dated by TCRdb to 2017 to 2019). Study-wide context: According to an earlier analysis of 550 to 750 of the donors, roughly 180 million T cells yielded 90 million to 130 million unique TCR beta sequences and about 280 Gb of sequence data. Four to six DR-DQ haplotypes were handled as single units for association and clustering because linkage in the cohort was strong. Among roughly 400 genotyped donors of the cohort, an average of roughly 240,000 unique TCR beta nucleotide sequences were sequenced per donor, roughly 20% of them non-productive. High-throughput TCR immunosequencing, statistical association of individual TCRs with disease status, and machine learning were combined to predict cytomegalovirus infection status. Using immunosequencing, the study profiled T cell repertoires from 500 to 800 subjects and related those repertoires to cytomegalovirus serostatus. To decide whether each TCR beta V gene segment behaved as functional or pseudogenic, an earlier analysis of some 540 of the donors relied on high-throughput TCR beta sequencing. Typing coverage varied by locus: roughly 620-640 donors for A, B, C, DRB1 and DQB1; approximately 500 for DQA1; more than 600 for DPA1; fewer than 480 for DPB1. The genetic ancestry cluster associated with self-reported Caucasian donors included 65% to 90% of the approximately 410 genotyped donors. The later analysis used no new phenotypic data to find candidate immune exposures, relying instead on TCR beta sequences and their occurrence across donors. HLA typing included class I and class II loci at four-digit resolution. About 280 gigabases of sequencing data and approximately 93 million unique TCR sequences were included in an early release covering over 600 HLA-typed donors. A later genetic analysis used genome-wide SNP genotypes for 398 of the 666 donors, treating that subset as a discovery cohort. Alongside the repertoire data, information on donor age, sex, ethnicity and CMV serostatus was compiled. The aim of the study was to test whether cataloging public T cell receptors could identify signatures of past pathogen exposure. Besides the first cohort of roughly 640 subjects, a separate validation cohort made up of 95 to 150 different subjects was used. Every discovery cohort repertoire had been produced on one sequencing platform. In a later analysis, previously published TCR beta repertoires from several hundred donors were re-analyzed and high-resolution HLA genotyping was added so that TCR occurrence patterns could be studied.

Broad study findings and their caveats: Assigning TCR associations to individual alleles was difficult when HLA alleles, especially DR and DQ, strongly co-occurred. In an earlier analysis of around 600 of the donors, most TCR beta V segments appeared in productive rearrangements about 87% or about 30% of the time, broadly matching IMGT annotations. The classifier was reported to diagnose cytomegalovirus status with high specificity and sensitivity in both the original and validation cohorts. Roughly uniform sequencing depth across donors was assumed in presence/absence analyses, although this assumption may not hold. In a later genetic analysis, a missense DCLRE1C variant was associated with V-gene and J-gene trimming of TCR beta chains, and the association was replicated in an independent cohort. Linkage disequilibrium might explain the correlated functional status among segregating V segments, but an unknown experimental factor could not be excluded. Approximately 18 rarely observed V segments, including chromosome 9 orphons, were excluded from the earlier analysis of approximately 500 of the donors because counts were too low. A cluster of highly shared sequence variants was judged likely to be a technical artifact of the sequencing pipeline. Some IMGT-functional V segments, including TRBV6-2 and TRBV6-3, could not be told apart with the 87-base-pair reads, so those segments were excluded. In a later genetic analysis, fewer N-insertions in productive TCRs were reported among donors in an Asian-associated ancestry cluster than the roughly 700-donor mean. The only immune exposure information available for the cohort was CMV serostatus. While some public TCRs were present in many individuals, most TCR sequences turned up only very rarely across donors. In a later analysis, around 17,000 TCR beta sequences were associated with specific HLA alleles at a false discovery rate of 0.05. A further reported finding was that TCR beta sequences accurately predicted the HLA-A and HLA-B alleles for most subjects in the first cohort. According to a later analysis, TCR association rates differed among HLA loci, with DRB1 alleles showing the most associated TCRs and HLA-C alleles showing the fewest. Because some donors lacked HLA typing at each locus, the association tests relied only on the typed subset. In vitro tests confirmed that a few of the cytomegalovirus-associated TCR beta chains recognize cytomegalovirus antigens. In a later analysis, HLA-associated TCR beta chains showed more clonal expansion and lower generation probabilities than non-associated chains that were equally common. A later analysis reported that several top co-occurrence clusters appeared linked to parvovirus B19, influenza, CMV and Epstein-Barr virus. A total of fewer than 200 TCR beta chains were listed by the study as associated with cytomegalovirus. This cohort had only TCR beta chains sequenced, and the lack of alpha or paired-chain data limited which features could be detected. A later analysis found that most CMV-associated TCR beta chains appeared HLA-restricted, with HLA associations seemingly driven largely by CMV exposure. According to the authors, the approach could potentially be generalized to other disease states and immunological phenotypes.

According to the germline V gene, CDR1 reads SGHDT and CDR2 reads YYEEEE. V is clipped by 1 base and J by 1 base, and the sequence between their germline boundaries is 5 bases long. The CDR3 starts with the cysteine, ends with the phenylalanine, and has 13 residues. The entry retains the CDR3 DNA only, 39 bases that are in frame from base 1. The library relied on the immunoSEQ multiplex PCR assay. For the multiplex PCR, a mixture combining 60 forward primers for TCR Vbeta segments and 13 reverse primers for TCR Jbeta segments was used. The CDR3 region of rearranged TCR beta genes was amplified from genomic DNA with a multiplex PCR assay. The amplified TCR beta libraries were sequenced on the Illumina HiSeq System as 87-base-pair reads. Regarding the original processing steps: In a later analysis, 77 million or so unique TCR beta chains were counted across the roughly 610 repertoires, and around 10 million of these chains were shared by at least two donors. Raw reads were error-corrected and collapsed into unique sequences by a nearest-neighbor algorithm in which closely related sequences were merged to remove PCR and sequencing errors. Alignment of CDR3 sequences to IMGT reference sequences was used to assign V, D and J gene segments. Each retained sequence needed at least a six-nucleotide match to both a V gene segment and a J gene segment. A rearrangement was called productive if the CDR3 had no stop codons and remained in frame with V and J, and every other rearrangement was called non-productive. Following IMGT convention, CDR3 was defined as the stretch from the second conserved V-encoded cysteine to the conserved J-encoded phenylalanine. Sequences without an unambiguous match to a single V gene segment were excluded from the earlier analysis of about 640 of the donors. In an earlier analysis of some 590 of the donors, a V segment was called functional when productive rearrangements were above 56.7%, and segregating when the standard deviation between donors exceeded 5%. A statistical classification framework was built for diagnosing cytomegalovirus status from the catalog of TCR beta chain sequences. In a later analysis, TCR nucleotide sequences were compared against IMGT/GENE-DB human TR gene sequences so that V and J genes could be assigned. A later analysis assigned CDR3 sequences and most-parsimonious VDJ recombination scenarios with the TCRdist pipeline. A later analysis defined each TCR beta chain by its CDR3 amino acid sequence plus V-gene family, and excluded reads lacking a unique V-gene family. As a way to deal with suspected cross-contamination and a sequencing artifact, a later analysis dropped 592 nucleotide sequences that were highly shared and had low generation probability. For each public chain, a later analysis derived a clonal expansion index from normalized ranks of inferred template counts within each repertoire. In a later analysis, generation probabilities were computed using a VDJ recombination model fitted to out-of-frame rearrangements, and the results were checked against IGoR. Hypergeometric tests were used in a later analysis to score TCR-TCR, TCR-HLA and TCR-CMV co-occurrence, with a repertoire-size bias correction applied to the TCR pairs. To estimate false discovery rates, a later analysis permuted the HLA or CMV assignments 20 times. In a later analysis, co-occurring TCRs were grouped using DBSCAN, with TCRdist sequence similarity added in when clustering inside HLA-allele-positive subsets. Co-occurrence clustering excluded repertoires with fewer than 30,000 or more than 120,000 public chains, plus five with anomalous nucleotide sharing. TCRdb limited this immuneACCESS table to in-frame rearrangements with V and J called. A share of clones is missing; checked studies link under half to unresolved V genes, and the rest is unexplained. That table furnishes V, J and clone size, whereas the DNA furnished D and trimming. In this sample the table shows about 160,000 clones, roughly 84% of which occur a single time. Together, the top ten hold about 1.2% of the sample.

The cohort was made up of several hundred healthy bone marrow donors. All cohort members were sampled while nominally healthy, although unrecorded immune exposures were likely present. The donor tested CMV seronegative, placing the donor among the 350 to 400 seronegative members of the cohort. Every donor gave a peripheral blood sample, and the peripheral blood mononuclear cells from that sample were used for TCR beta sequencing. The Qiagen DNeasy Blood Extraction Kit was used to extract genomic DNA from the blood cell samples. The sequenced sample consisted of PBMCs. The receptor's source is a boy aged 2 to 10 in good health and CMV-seronegative. The chain was built from TRBV5-6 and TRBJ2-5; no D gene call is confident. The CDR3 region has the sequence CASSLPSQETQYF. In nucleotides, the sequence is TGTGCCAGCAGCTTGCCTAGCCAAGAGACCCAGTACTTC.